This T cell receptor (beta chain) was profiled in a study of T-cell memory formation after mild COVID-19. Study-level information: Largely, the TCR clusters proved donor specific.

This clonotype came up many times. TCRdb re-analysed the 5' RACE reads in MiXCR, keeping a single row per CDR3 protein. The repertoire holds 150,000 to 200,000 distinct CDR3 sequences, with 10% to 15% as singletons. This CDR3 spans 13 amino acids. The germline CDR1 and CDR2 sequences are SEHNR and FQNEAQ (reference sequence). The V gene lost 5 bases and the J gene lost 4 bases, with 11 bases spanning the gap. The receptor was derived from a man younger than 30 who had mild COVID-19 (a few samples of this study predate the infection). Cell type and time point are not known. This rearrangement joins TRBV7-9 to TRBJ1-2, with no clear D. Sequencing input: PBMCs or a T cell subset sorted from them (not recorded which). In nucleotides, the CDR3 is TGTGCCAGCAGCCGCGGAGGCGGCTATGGCTACACCTTC. Its protein is CASSRGGGYGYTF.